Sequencing of this T cell receptor beta chain was carried out in a study of T cell responses to AZD1222 COVID-19 vaccine. Study-wide results and limits: After two AZD1222 doses, spike-specific TCR breadth and depth rose versus day 0. The donor group comprised mostly white British people and more females; the analysis possibly underestimated clonal diversity. Sampled repertoires all dated from after the peak T cell response. Only a handful of AZD1222 recipients tested seropositive at baseline.

The repertoire was sequenced with immunoSEQ multiplex PCR; TCRdb's copy has only in-frame clones and lacks some. The table records about 150,000 clones, around nine tenths of them present only once. The CDR3 is made up of 14 amino acids. Germline CDR1 ENHRY, CDR2 SYGVKD. The germline V and J ends were trimmed by 3 bases and 0 bases, with 6 bases remaining between them. Regarding this clone: Its antigen is still unknown.

J is TRBJ1-5 and V is TRBV10-3; a weak D match, TRBD1 (5 bases). The sequence was collected from an adult who had recovered from COVID-19. The source was peripheral blood, collected after recovery from COVID-19. The CDR3 DNA is TGTGCCATCAGTGACAGGGATAGCAATCAGCCCCAGCATTTT. It is translated as CAISDRDSNQPQHF.